This TCR beta chain was profiled in a study of response to subunit inactivated influenza vaccine. Findings of the study overall: With each seasonal influenza vaccination, the authors suggested, few new T cells are recruited.

A single record per CDR3 protein comes from TCRdb applying MiXCR to the RT-PCR reads. The sample contains hundreds of thousands of distinct CDR3 sequences, approximately 14% of which appear only once. V trimming: 2 bases; J trimming: 4 bases; junction bases outside the gene matches: 5. CDR1 SEHNR and CDR2 FQNEAQ come from the germline V gene (reference sequence). The CDR3 length is 15 residues. Concerning this clonotype: Its cognate antigen is unknown.

The genes are TRBV7-9 and TRBJ2-5, with 9 bases matching TRBD2. Sequencing was performed on PBMCs from blood, taken 12 days after vaccination. This sequence was found in a man aged 45-65 years who received an inactivated influenza vaccine. The CDR3 nucleotides are TGTGCCAGCAGCTTACTTAGCGGGAGAAGAGAGACCCAGTACTTC. This gives the protein CASSLLSGRRETQYF.